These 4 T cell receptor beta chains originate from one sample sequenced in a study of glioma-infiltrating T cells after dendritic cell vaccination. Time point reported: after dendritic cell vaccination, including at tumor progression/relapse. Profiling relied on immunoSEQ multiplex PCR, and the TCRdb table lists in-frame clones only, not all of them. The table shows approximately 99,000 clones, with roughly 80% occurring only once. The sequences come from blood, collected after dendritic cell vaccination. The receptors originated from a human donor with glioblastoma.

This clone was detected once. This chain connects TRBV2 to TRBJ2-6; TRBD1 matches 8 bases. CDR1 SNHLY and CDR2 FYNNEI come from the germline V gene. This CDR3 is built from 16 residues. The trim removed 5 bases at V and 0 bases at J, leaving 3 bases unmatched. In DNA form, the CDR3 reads TGTGCCAGCAGTAGGGACAGGCCCTCTGGGGCCAACGTCCTGACTTTC. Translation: CASSRDRPSGANVLTF.

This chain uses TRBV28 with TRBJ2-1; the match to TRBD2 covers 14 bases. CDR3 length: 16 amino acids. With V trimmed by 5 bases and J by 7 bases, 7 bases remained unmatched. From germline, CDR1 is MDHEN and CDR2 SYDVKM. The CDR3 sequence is CASSAGLAGDWNEQFF. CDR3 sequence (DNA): TGTGCCAGCAGTGCGGGACTAGCGGGAGATTGGAATGAGCAGTTCTTC.

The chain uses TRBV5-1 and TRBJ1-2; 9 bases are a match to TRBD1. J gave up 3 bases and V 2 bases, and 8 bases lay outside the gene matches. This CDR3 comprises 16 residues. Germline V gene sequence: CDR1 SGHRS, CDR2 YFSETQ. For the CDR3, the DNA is TGCGCCAGCAGCTTAAGAGGGACAGGGTGGGACTATGGCTACACCTTC. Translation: CASSLRGTGWDYGYTF. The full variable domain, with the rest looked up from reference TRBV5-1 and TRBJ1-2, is KAGVTQTPRYLIKTRGQQVTLSCSPISGHRSVSWYQQTPGQGLQFLFEYFSETQRNKGNFPGRFSGRQFSNSRSEMNVSTLELGDSALYLCASSLRGTGWDYGYTFGSGTRLTVV.

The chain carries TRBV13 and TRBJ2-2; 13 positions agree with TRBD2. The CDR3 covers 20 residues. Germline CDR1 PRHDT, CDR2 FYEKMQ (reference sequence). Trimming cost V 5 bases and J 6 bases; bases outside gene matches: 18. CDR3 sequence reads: CASSIFKRTSGRRAAGELFF. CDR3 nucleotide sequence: TGTGCCAGCAGCATATTTAAGCGGACTAGCGGGAGAAGGGCGGCCGGGGAGCTGTTTTTT.